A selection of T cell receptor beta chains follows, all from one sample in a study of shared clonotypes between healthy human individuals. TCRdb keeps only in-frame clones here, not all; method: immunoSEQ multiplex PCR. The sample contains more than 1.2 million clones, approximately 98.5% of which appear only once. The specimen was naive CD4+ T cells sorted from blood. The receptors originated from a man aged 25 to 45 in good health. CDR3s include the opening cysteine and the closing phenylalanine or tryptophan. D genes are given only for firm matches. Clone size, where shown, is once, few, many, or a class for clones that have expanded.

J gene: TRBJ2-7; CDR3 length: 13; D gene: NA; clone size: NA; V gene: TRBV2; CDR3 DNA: TGTGCCAGCAGTGAAGCGACATACTACGAGCAGTACTTC; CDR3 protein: CASSEATYYEQYF
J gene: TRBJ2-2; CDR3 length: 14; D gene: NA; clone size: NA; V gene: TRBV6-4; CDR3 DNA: TGTGCCAGCAGACTGATTGAGACGACCGGGGAGCTGTTTTTT; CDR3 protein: CASRLIETTGELFF
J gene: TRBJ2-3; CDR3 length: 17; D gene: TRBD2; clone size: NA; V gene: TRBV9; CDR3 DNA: TGTGCCAGCAGCGTAGCGGGACTAGCGGGAGGCACAGATACGCAGTATTTT; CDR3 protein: CASSVAGLAGGTDTQYF
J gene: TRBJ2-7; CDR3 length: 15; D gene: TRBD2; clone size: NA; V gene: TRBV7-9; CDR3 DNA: TGTGCCAGCAGCATTTTAGCGGGAGGGCAGGGCGAGCAGTACTTC; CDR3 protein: CASSILAGGQGEQYF
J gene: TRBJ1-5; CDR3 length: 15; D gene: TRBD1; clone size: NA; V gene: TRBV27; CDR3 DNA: TGTGCCAGCAGTTTACGAGGGGGCGGTAATCAGCCCCAGCATTTT; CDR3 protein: CASSLRGGGNQPQHF
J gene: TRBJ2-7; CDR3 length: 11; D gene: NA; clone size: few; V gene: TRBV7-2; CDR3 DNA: TGTGCCAGCAGCCCAAGCTACGAGCAGTACTTC; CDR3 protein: CASSPSYEQYF
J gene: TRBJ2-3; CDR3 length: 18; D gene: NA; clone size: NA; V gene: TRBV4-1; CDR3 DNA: TGCGCCAGCAGCCAGGAGGAAGGACAGACTTTTAGCACAGATACGCAGTATTTT; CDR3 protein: CASSQEEGQTFSTDTQYF
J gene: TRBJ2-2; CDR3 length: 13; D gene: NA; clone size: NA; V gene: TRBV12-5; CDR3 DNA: TGTGCTAGTGGTTTGGTCGCTGCTGGGGAGCTGTTTTTT; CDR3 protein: CASGLVAAGELFF
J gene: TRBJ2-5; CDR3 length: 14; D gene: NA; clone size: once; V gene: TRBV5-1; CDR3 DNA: TGCGCCAGCAGCTCCTTCCCTCAGGGCGGGACCCAGTACTTC; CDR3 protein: CASSSFPQGGTQYF
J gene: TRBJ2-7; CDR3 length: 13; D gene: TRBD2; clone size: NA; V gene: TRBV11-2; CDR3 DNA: TGTGCCAGCAGCGGACTAGCGGTGTACGAGCAGTACTTC; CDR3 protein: CASSGLAVYEQYF
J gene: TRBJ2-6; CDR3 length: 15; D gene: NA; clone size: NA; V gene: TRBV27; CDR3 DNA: TGTGCCAGCAGCTACCCGGGCGCTGGGGCCAACGTCCTGACTTTC; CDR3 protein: CASSYPGAGANVLTF
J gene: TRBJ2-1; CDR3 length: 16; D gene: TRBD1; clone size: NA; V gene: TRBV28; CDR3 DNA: TGTGCCAGCAATGATTGGGGGACAGGGGTTTACAATGAGCAGTTCTTC; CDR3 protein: CASNDWGTGVYNEQFF
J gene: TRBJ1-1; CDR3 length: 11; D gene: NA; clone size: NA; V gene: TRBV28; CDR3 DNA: TGTGCCAGCACCAGTCTGGGGCGAGCTTTCTTT; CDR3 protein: CASTSLGRAFF
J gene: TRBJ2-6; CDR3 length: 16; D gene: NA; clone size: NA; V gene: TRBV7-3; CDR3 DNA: TGTGCCAGCAGCTCCAGGGGACTGTCTGGGGCCAACGTCCTGACTTTC; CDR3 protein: CASSSRGLSGANVLTF
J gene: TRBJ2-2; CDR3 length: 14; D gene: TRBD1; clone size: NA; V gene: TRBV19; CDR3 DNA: TGTGCCAGTCGGCAGGGGGCGGGCACCGGGGAGCTGTTTTTT; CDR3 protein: CASRQGAGTGELFF
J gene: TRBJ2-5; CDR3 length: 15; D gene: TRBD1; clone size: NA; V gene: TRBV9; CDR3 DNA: TGTGCCAGCAGCGTAGAAGGGACAGGCGGAGAGACCCAGTACTTC; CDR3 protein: CASSVEGTGGETQYF
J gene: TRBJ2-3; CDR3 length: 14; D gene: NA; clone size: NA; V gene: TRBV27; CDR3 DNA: TGTGCCAGCAGTTTATCCCCTAGAGGAGATACGCAGTATTTT; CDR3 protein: CASSLSPRGDTQYF
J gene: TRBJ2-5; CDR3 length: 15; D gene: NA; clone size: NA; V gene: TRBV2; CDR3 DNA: TGTGCCAGCAGTGAAACCCGGGCAGGACAAGAGACCCAGTACTTC; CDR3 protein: CASSETRAGQETQYF
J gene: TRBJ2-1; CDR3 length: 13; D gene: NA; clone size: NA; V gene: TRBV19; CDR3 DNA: TGTGCCAGTAGTATGAGGCAGCTCAATGAGCAGTTCTTC; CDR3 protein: CASSMRQLNEQFF
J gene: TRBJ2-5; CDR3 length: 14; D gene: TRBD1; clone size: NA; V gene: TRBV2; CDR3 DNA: TGTGCCAGCAGTGTAGAGACAGGGAAAGAGACCCAGTACTTC; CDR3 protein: CASSVETGKETQYF
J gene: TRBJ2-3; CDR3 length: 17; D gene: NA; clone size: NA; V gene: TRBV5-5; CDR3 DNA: TGTGCCAGCAGCTTGGTTTTGTCGGGGGCCAGCACAGATACGCAGTATTTT; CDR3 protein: CASSLVLSGASTDTQYF
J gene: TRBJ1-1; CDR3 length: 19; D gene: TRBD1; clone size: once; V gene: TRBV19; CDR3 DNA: TGTGCCAGTAGTACCCCTTTTATGGGACAGGGAGGCATGAACACTGAAGCTTTCTTT; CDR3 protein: CASSTPFMGQGGMNTEAFF
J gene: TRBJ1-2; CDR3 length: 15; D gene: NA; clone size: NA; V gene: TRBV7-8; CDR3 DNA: TGTGCCAGCAGCTTAGCGCGACTAGCCCCCTTTGGCTACACCTTC; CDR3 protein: CASSLARLAPFGYTF
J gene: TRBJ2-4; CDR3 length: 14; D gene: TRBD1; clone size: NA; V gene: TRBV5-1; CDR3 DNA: TGCGCCAGCAGCTTCGGACAGGGGGCCGGCATTCAGTACTTC; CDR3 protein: CASSFGQGAGIQYF
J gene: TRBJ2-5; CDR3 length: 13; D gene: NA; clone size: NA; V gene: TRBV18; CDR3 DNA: TGTGCCAGCTCACCACAGGGAGTGGAGACCCAGTACTTC; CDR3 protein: CASSPQGVETQYF
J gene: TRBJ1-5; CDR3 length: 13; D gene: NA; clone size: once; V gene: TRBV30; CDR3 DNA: TGTGCCTGGAGAGGCAGGGGCAATCAGCCCCAGCATTTT; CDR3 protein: CAWRGRGNQPQHF
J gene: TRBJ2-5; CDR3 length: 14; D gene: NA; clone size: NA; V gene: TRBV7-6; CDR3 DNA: TGTGCCAGCAGCTCGAAAGTAGCCCGAGAGACCCAGTACTTC; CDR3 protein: CASSSKVARETQYF
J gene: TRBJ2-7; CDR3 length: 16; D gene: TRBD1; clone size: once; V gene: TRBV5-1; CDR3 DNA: TGCGCCACCAGATCTATTGTTTCGGACAGGGGGTCCGAGCAGTACTTC; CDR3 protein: CATRSIVSDRGSEQYF
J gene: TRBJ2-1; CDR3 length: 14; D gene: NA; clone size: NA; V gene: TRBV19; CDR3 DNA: TGTGCCAGTAGCGCCGACCCATTCGGGGGTGAGCAGTTCTTC; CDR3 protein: CASSADPFGGEQFF
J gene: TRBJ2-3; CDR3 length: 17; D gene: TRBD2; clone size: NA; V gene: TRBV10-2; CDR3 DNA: TGCGCCAGCAGCCCTAGGCGGCTAGCGGGAGCCCAAGATACGCAGTATTTT; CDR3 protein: CASSPRRLAGAQDTQYF
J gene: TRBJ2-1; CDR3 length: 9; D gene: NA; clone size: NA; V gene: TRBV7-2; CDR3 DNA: TGTGCCAGCAGCTTATTTTCAGTCTTC; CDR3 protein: CASSLFSVF
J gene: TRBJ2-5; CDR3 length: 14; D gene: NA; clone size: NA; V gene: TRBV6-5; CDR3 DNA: TGTGCCAGCAGTTACTCGCGCGGTAAAGAGACCCAGTACTTC; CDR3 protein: CASSYSRGKETQYF
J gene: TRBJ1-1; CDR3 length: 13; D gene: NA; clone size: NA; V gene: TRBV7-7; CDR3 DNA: TGTGCCAGCAGCTTAGAGATGGACACTGAAGCTTTCTTT; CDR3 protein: CASSLEMDTEAFF
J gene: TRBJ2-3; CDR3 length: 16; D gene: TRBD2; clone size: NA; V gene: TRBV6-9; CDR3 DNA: TGTGCCAGCAGTTACATAGCGGGAGATGGCACAGATACGCAGTATTTT; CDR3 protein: CASSYIAGDGTDTQYF
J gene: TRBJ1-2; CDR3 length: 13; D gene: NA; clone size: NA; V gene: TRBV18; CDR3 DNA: TGTGCCAGCTCAGCCGGAGTTGGGAGTGGCTACACCTTC; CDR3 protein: CASSAGVGSGYTF
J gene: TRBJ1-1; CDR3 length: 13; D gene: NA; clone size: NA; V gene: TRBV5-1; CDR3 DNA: TGCGCCAGCAGCTTGATAGGGCGTACTGAAGCTTTCTTT; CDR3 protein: CASSLIGRTEAFF
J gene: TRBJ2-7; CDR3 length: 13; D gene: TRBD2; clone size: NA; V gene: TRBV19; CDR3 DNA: TGTGCCAGTAGTCCCGGGACTACCTACGAGCAGTACTTC; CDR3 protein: CASSPGTTYEQYF
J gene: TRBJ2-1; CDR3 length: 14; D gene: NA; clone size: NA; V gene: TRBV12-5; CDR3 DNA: TGTGCTAGTGGTCCCGCACTAGGTTACAATGAGCAGTTCTTC; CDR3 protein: CASGPALGYNEQFF
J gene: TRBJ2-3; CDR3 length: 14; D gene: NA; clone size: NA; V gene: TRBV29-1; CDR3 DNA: TGCAGCGTCCTCAAAAGGCCAATCACAGATACGCAGTATTTT; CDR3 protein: CSVLKRPITDTQYF
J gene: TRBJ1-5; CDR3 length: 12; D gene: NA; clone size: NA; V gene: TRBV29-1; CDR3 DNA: TGCAGCGTTTCAGGGAGCAATCAGCCCCAGCATTTT; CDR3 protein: CSVSGSNQPQHF
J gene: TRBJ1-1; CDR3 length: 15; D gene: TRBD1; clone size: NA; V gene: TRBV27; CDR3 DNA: TGTGCCAGCAGGTCCACCGGGACAGCCAACACTGAAGCTTTCTTT; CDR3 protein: CASRSTGTANTEAFF
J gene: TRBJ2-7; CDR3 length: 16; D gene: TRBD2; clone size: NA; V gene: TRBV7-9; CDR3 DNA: TGTGCCAGCAGTTTATGGACTAGCGGGAGTTTGTACGAGCAGTACTTC; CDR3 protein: CASSLWTSGSLYEQYF
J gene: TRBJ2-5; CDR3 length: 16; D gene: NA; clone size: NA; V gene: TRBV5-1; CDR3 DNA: TGCGCCAGCAGCTTGGCTATCTTAGGGGGACAAGAGACCCAGTACTTC; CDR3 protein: CASSLAILGGQETQYF
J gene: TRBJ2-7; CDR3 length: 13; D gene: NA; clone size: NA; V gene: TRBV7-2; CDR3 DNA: TGTGCCAGCAGCCCCCGGACCATCTCGGAGCAGTACTTC; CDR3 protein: CASSPRTISEQYF
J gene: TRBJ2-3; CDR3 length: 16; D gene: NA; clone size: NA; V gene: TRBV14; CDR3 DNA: TGTGCCAGCAGCCACGGAGGGGTGGAGGGCACAGATACGCAGTATTTT; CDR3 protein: CASSHGGVEGTDTQYF
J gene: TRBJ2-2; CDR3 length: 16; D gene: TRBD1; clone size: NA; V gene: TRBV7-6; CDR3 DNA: TGTGCCAGCAGCTTAGCAGGACAGGGATCAACCGGGGAGCTGTTTTTT; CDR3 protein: CASSLAGQGSTGELFF
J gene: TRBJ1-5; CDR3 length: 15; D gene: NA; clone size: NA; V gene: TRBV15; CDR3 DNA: TGTGCCACCAGCAGAGATAGCAAAGGAGATCAGCCCCAGCATTTT; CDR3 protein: CATSRDSKGDQPQHF